This passage covers 23 T cell receptor beta chains from one sample sequenced in a study of blood T cell repertoires in COVID-19. The table came from immunoSEQ multiplex PCR; TCRdb's copy has only in-frame clones and leaves some out. This sample has tens of thousands of clones; 77% occur once, and the top ten carry roughly 45%. The sequenced material came from peripheral blood. The receptors come from a man aged 65 to 79 with active or convalescent COVID-19.

The chain recombines TRBV19 with TRBJ2-3, with 9 nucleotides matching TRBD1. This CDR3 contains 15 residues. V shed 5 bases, J shed 4 bases, and the junction held 7 bases outside the gene matches. The germline V gene has CDR1 LNHDA and CDR2 SQIVND (reference sequence). This CDR3 is CASSVPGQGPDTQYF. The CDR3 coding sequence is TGTGCCAGTAGTGTTCCGGGACAGGGCCCAGATACGCAGTATTTT.

J is TRBJ2-5 and V is TRBV3-1 (or the pseudogene TRBV3-2); 9 bases fit TRBD2. The germline gives CDR1 LGHDT, CDR2 YNNKEL (reference sequence). V shed 4 bases, J shed 4 bases, and the junction held 10 bases outside the gene matches. The CDR3 runs to 16 residues. The CDR3 region has the DNA TGTGCCAGCAGCCCCGGACACGCGGGAGGGCCAGAGACCCAGTACTTC. Translating gives CASSPGHAGGPETQYF.

The CDR3 nucleotides are TGCAGCGTTGACGGTCCTATTACAGGTCAAGGGACTGAAGCTTTCTTT. Amino acids: CSVDGPITGQGTEAFF. The chain combines TRBV29-1 with TRBJ1-1, with D perhaps TRBD1 (5 bases). The CDR3 loop spans 16 amino acids. Germline V gene sequence: CDR1 SQVTM, CDR2 ANQGSEA. V was cut by 3 bases and J by 5 bases, with 22 bases left in between.

This chain links TRBV4-2 with TRBJ2-1; 7 nucleotides agree with TRBD2. CDR3 length: 14 residues. CDR1 and CDR2 (germline): LGHNA, YNFKEQ. Trimming took 1 base from V and 10 from J; bases not matched to a gene: 7. CDR3 coding DNA: TGTGCCAGCAGCCAAGGGTGGGGGAGGGGAGAGCAGTTCTTC. Its protein product is CASSQGWGRGEQFF.

Comment on this clone: At one of its ends the junction is not consistent with the germline gene, which may arise from a read error. V gene TRBV11-1 combines with J gene TRBJ1-2; the match to TRBD1 covers 7 bases. The CDR3 loop spans 12 amino acids. The germline gives CDR1 SGHAT, CDR2 FQDESV (reference sequence). The CDR3 nucleotides are TGTGCCAGCAGCCGCGGAGGGGGCGAGGAAGGTTTC. It is translated as CASSRGGGEEGF. Drawing the rest from reference TRBV11-1 and TRBJ1-2, the complete variable domain is EAEVAQSPRYKITEKSQAVAFWCDPISGHATLYWYRQILGQGPELLVQFQDESVVDDSQLPKDRFSAERLKGVDSTLKIQPAELGDSAMYLCASSRGGGEEGFGSGTRLTVV.

This chain links TRBV28 with TRBJ2-7; 8 nucleotides match TRBD1. V dropped 5 bases and J dropped 5; count of bases not matched to a gene: 14. The CDR3 totals 16 residues. CDR1 is MDHEN and CDR2 is SYDVKM in the germline V gene. CDR3 DNA sequence: TGTGCCAGCAGTCCCCAGATGGGCAGGGGGCAGCACGAGCAGTACTTC. Translating gives CASSPQMGRGQHEQYF.

The chain joins TRBV18 to TRBJ1-2; TRBD1 matches 7 bases. Trimming at V came to 6 bases and at J to 5 bases, leaving 3 bases not matched to a gene. CDR1 KGHSH and CDR2 LQKENI come from the germline V gene. CDR3 length equals 12 residues. The CDR3, as DNA: TGTGCCAGCTCTCCGACAGGGTATGGCTACACCTTC. This encodes CASSPTGYGYTF.

The V gene is TRBV24-1, the J gene TRBJ2-3; the D gene is possibly TRBD2 (6 bases). Germline lookup yields CDR1 KGHDR and CDR2 SFDVKD. The CDR3 runs 15 residues. The V end was cut by 0 bases, the J end by 4 bases, with 10 bases between. CDR3 sequence reads: CATSDLGTESDTQYF. Here the CDR3 DNA reads TGTGCCACCAGTGATTTGGGGACTGAATCAGATACGCAGTATTTT.

J is TRBJ2-7 and V is TRBV18; TRBD2 aligns across 7 bases. The CDR3 contains 14 residues. CDR1 and CDR2 (germline): KGHSH, LQKENI. The ends lost 4 bases at V and 4 bases at J; junction bases unmatched: 7. CDR3 sequence (DNA): TGTGCCAGCTCACGACCGGGACTACCTTACGAGCAGTACTTC. Translating gives CASSRPGLPYEQYF. Drawing the rest from reference TRBV18 and TRBJ2-7, the complete variable domain is NAGVMQNPRHLVRRRGQEARLRCSPMKGHSHVYWYRQLPEEGLKFMVYLQKENIIDESGMPKERFSAEFPKEGPSILRIQQVVRGDSAAYFCASSRPGLPYEQYFGPGTRLTVT.

This chain links TRBV9 with TRBJ1-1; no clear D gene. V lost 3 bases to trimming and J lost 5 bases, with 11 bases between them. The V gene's germline CDR1 is SGDLS and CDR2 YYNGEE. The CDR3 covers 13 residues. CDR3 sequence (DNA): TGTGCCAGCAGCGCGGTGGGAGGGACTGAAGCTTTCTTT. It yields the protein CASSAVGGTEAFF.

The chain is built from TRBV2 and TRBJ1-5; D not resolved. This CDR3 has 17 residues. The germline CDR1 and CDR2 sequences are SNHLY and FYNNEI. Trimming removed 2 bases from V and 7 bases from J, with 21 bases in between. CDR3 in amino acids: CASSERSGRAGNQPQHF. For the CDR3, the DNA is TGTGCCAGCAGTGAACGTTCGGGGAGGGCTGGGAACCAGCCCCAGCATTTT.

This clone has more than one count but fewer than ten. V usage is TRBV14 and J usage is TRBJ1-2; the match to TRBD1 covers 11 bases. The CDR3 consists of 14 residues. Germline trimming cut 4 bases from V and 4 bases from J; bases unmatched to any gene: 2. CDR1 SGHDN and CDR2 FVKESK come from the germline V gene. In DNA, the CDR3 is TGTGCCAGCAGCCCGGACAGGGGGCTCTATGGCTACACCTTC. It is translated as CASSPDRGLYGYTF. Looking up the rest from reference TRBV14 and TRBJ1-2 gives the full variable domain: EAGVTQFPSHSVIEKGQTVTLRCDPISGHDNLYWYRRVMGKEIKFLLHFVKESKQDESGMPNNRFLAERTGGTYSTLKVQPAELEDSGVYFCASSPDRGLYGYTFGSGTRLTVV.

V is TRBV6-5 and J is TRBJ1-2; 11 nucleotides match TRBD1. Germline trimming cut 6 bases from V and 4 bases from J; bases unmatched to any gene: 7. This CDR3 is built from 15 residues. Germline loops: CDR1 MNHEY, CDR2 SVGAGI. For the CDR3, the DNA is TGTGCCAGCAGCCCGGGGACAGGGGGAGCCTATGGCTACACCTTC. Translating it yields CASSPGTGGAYGYTF.

The rearrangement links TRBV5-4 to TRBJ2-3; 7 bases match TRBD1. There are 14 residues in the CDR3. J was trimmed by 4 bases and V by 0 bases; bases with no gene match: 2. Per germline, CDR1 SGHNT and CDR2 YYREEE (reference sequence). This CDR3 is CASSLERGPDTQYF. CDR3 in DNA: TGTGCCAGCAGCTTGGAGAGGGGGCCAGATACGCAGTATTTT.

The gene calls are TRBV27 and TRBJ1-1; tentative D call: TRBD1 (6 bases). Trimming pared 7 bases from V and 0 bases from J, leaving 21 bases between. This CDR3 spans 17 amino acids. Germline CDR1 MNHEY, CDR2 SMNVEV (reference sequence). CDR3 protein: CASIPILGGPLNTEAFF. The CDR3 nucleotides read TGTGCCAGCATCCCCATCCTCGGGGGGCCTTTGAACACTGAAGCTTTCTTT.

The chain employs TRBV5-1 and TRBJ2-1; 12 bases are a match to TRBD2. The CDR3 is 15 amino acids. Trimming took 0 bases from V and 8 from J; bases not matched to a gene: 3. Germline lookup yields CDR1 SGHRS and CDR2 YFSETQ. The CDR3 loop is CASSLASGGADEQFF. In DNA, the CDR3 is TGCGCCAGCAGCTTGGCTAGCGGGGGGGCTGATGAGCAGTTCTTC. The full variable domain, completed using reference TRBV5-1 and TRBJ2-1, is KAGVTQTPRYLIKTRGQQVTLSCSPISGHRSVSWYQQTPGQGLQFLFEYFSETQRNKGNFPGRFSGRQFSNSRSEMNVSTLELGDSALYLCASSLASGGADEQFFGPGTRLTVL.

J is TRBJ2-5 and V is TRBV5-1, with D tentatively TRBD1 (5 bases). Germline V gene sequence: CDR1 SGHRS, CDR2 YFSETQ. Trimming removed 4 bases from V and 2 bases from J, with 9 bases in between. This CDR3 is 13 amino acids long. CDR3 sequence reads: CASSQDTQETQYF. The CDR3 DNA reads TGCGCCAGCAGCCAGGACACACAAGAGACCCAGTACTTC.

The chain joins TRBV27 to TRBJ2-1; no clear D gene. Germline CDR1 is MNHEY and CDR2 is SMNVEV (reference sequence). The CDR3 is made up of 13 amino acids. V dropped 6 bases and J dropped 7 bases, with 13 bases sitting between them. CDR3 amino acids: CASSLGDWNEQFF. The CDR3, as DNA: TGTGCCAGCAGCCTCGGAGACTGGAATGAGCAGTTCTTC.

The rearrangement links TRBV7-2 to TRBJ1-1; 9 bases agree with TRBD1. Germline CDR1 is SGHTA and CDR2 is FQGNSA. Trimming took 1 base from V and 8 from J; bases not matched to a gene: 8. CDR3 size: 15 residues. CDR3 DNA sequence: TGTGCCAGCAGCTTAGGAACAGGGGGCAAAAAGGAAGCTTTCTTT. Protein product: CASSLGTGGKKEAFF.

This clone has more than one count but fewer than ten. The chain recombines TRBV5-6 with TRBJ1-5; no firm D call. The CDR3 is 14 amino acids. Trimming pared 2 bases from V and 6 bases from J, leaving 12 bases between. Germline assignment: CDR1 SGHDT and CDR2 YYEEEE. The CDR3 bases are TGTGCCAGCAGCTTCAGGACGGCGGGTCAGCCCCAGCATTTT. This codes for CASSFRTAGQPQHF.

J is TRBJ1-1 and V is TRBV29-1; 8 positions match TRBD1. CDR3 size: 11 residues. The J segment lost 7 bases and the V segment lost 4 bases, leaving 2 bases of the junction unmatched. Germline CDR1 reads SQVTM; CDR2 reads ANQGSEA. The CDR3 is CSVAGGLEAFF. The DNA for the CDR3 is TGCAGCGTTGCAGGGGGCCTTGAAGCTTTCTTT.

This sequence joins TRBV2 and TRBJ1-4, with D hard to call. Germline V gene sequence: CDR1 SNHLY, CDR2 FYNNEI. The CDR3 spans 14 residues. Deletions cut 5 bases from V and 4 bases from J, with 11 bases between. CDR3 amino acids: CASSLIRGNEKLFF. The CDR3 nucleotides read TGTGCCAGCAGTCTAATCCGGGGTAATGAAAAACTGTTTTTT.

This rearrangement joins TRBV5-1 to TRBJ2-7, with D possibly TRBD2 on 6 matching bases. The CDR3 has 13 residues. V was shortened by 7 bases and J by 4 bases, with 15 bases between the two germline ends. CDR1 is SGHRS and CDR2 is YFSETQ in the germline V gene. This CDR3 reads CASSEGIGYEQYF. CDR3 DNA: TGCGCCAGCTCGGAGGGAATAGGATACGAGCAGTACTTC.